A single sample is the source of the 22 T cell receptor beta chains below, sequenced in a study of OX40 agonist ivuxolimab in advanced cancers. The repertoire was sequenced with immunoSEQ multiplex PCR; TCRdb's copy has only in-frame clones and lacks some. The data show approximately 60,000 clones, with almost 85% seen just once and roughly 9.2% held by the top ten. The sequencing used CD4+ or CD8+ T cells sorted from blood, collected in a trial of the OX40 agonist ivuxolimab. Source of these receptors: an adult with an advanced solid tumor such as melanoma, head and neck, liver or kidney cancer.

The chain links TRBV4-2 to TRBJ2-1; unclear D gene. V lost 1 base, J lost 5 bases, and 6 bases lay in between. CDR1 LGHNA and CDR2 YNFKEQ come from the germline V gene. This CDR3 is 13 amino acids long. This CDR3 is CASSQGGNNEQFF. The CDR3 DNA is TGTGCCAGCAGCCAAGGGGGTAACAATGAGCAGTTCTTC.

This clone is judged medium-sized (0.01 to 0.1%). The gene calls are TRBV7-2 and TRBJ1-1; the D is unclear. The CDR3 loop spans 14 amino acids. Trimming removed 5 bases at V and 4 bases at J, with 14 bases between. Germline-derived CDR1 and CDR2 are SGHTA and FQGNSA. The CDR3 loop is CASSREPGSTEAFF. The CDR3 nucleotides are TGTGCCAGCAGCCGCGAGCCGGGGAGCACTGAAGCTTTCTTT.

V and J are TRBV27 and TRBJ2-1; 7 positions agree with TRBD1. The trim removed 0 bases at V and 4 bases at J, leaving 3 bases unmatched. Germline V gene data show CDR1 as MNHEY and CDR2 as SMNVEV (reference sequence). The CDR3 consists of 15 residues. As DNA, the CDR3 is TGTGCCAGCAGTTTATCGGGGACAGATTACAATGAGCAGTTCTTC. The encoded protein is CASSLSGTDYNEQFF.

The genes are TRBV27 and TRBJ2-6; no clear D. CDR3 size: 16 residues. The V end lost 8 bases, the J end lost 0 bases, and 14 bases lay between the germline ends. Germline-derived CDR1 and CDR2 are MNHEY and SMNVEV (reference sequence). CDR3 in DNA: TGTGCCAGCTGCCCATGGGTTGTCTCTGGGGCCAACGTCCTGACTTTC. Translated: CASCPWVVSGANVLTF.

Notes on this clone: At one end, the junction sequence differs from germline, possibly due to a read error. The chain joins TRBV7-7 to TRBJ2-5, with 8 bases lining up with TRBD1. This CDR3 has 14 residues. Germline-derived CDR1 and CDR2 are SSHAT and FNYEAQ (reference sequence). The CDR3 protein is CASSENRGSETQYF. DNA for the CDR3: TGTGCTAGCAGCGAGAACAGGGGGTCAGAGACCCAGTACTTC.

The rearrangement links TRBV10-3 to TRBJ1-5; TRBD1 matches 11 bases. CDR3 length: 17 residues. V trimming: 0 bases; J trimming: 3 bases; junction bases outside the gene matches: 4. CDR1 is ENHRY, CDR2 SYGVKD, per germline. The CDR3 here is CAISESRTGGLNQPQHF. CDR3 in DNA: TGTGCCATCAGTGAGTCGAGGACAGGGGGCCTCAATCAGCCCCAGCATTTT.

The chain employs TRBV14 and TRBJ1-2, with D perhaps matching TRBD1 (5 bases). V was shortened by 0 bases and J by 6 bases, with 17 bases between the two germline ends. The CDR3 contains 16 residues. In germline, CDR1 is SGHDN, CDR2 FVKESK. The CDR3 DNA reads as TGTGCCAGCAGCCAAGATGGGGGGTCTTTTTTCCATGGCTACACCTTC. This encodes CASSQDGGSFFHGYTF.

The chain couples TRBV7-9 to TRBJ2-5; D perhaps matches TRBD2 (8 bases). The CDR3 extends over 14 amino acids. Trimming removed 10 bases from V and 5 bases from J, with 20 bases in between. Germline lookup yields CDR1 SEHNR and CDR2 FQNEAQ (reference sequence). CDR3 in amino acids: CATTGGGRYETQYF. For the CDR3, the DNA is TGTGCCACCACGGGAGGGGGCCGCTATGAGACCCAGTACTTC.

V gene TRBV5-6 combines with J gene TRBJ2-2; unclear D gene. The CDR3 sequence is 15 residues long. Germline assignment: CDR1 SGHDT and CDR2 YYEEEE. V shed 3 bases and J shed 13 bases, with 22 bases lying between them. CDR3 protein: CASSSFLDSSVALFF. The CDR3 DNA is TGTGCCAGCAGCTCCTTTCTAGATTCCTCGGTCGCGCTGTTTTTT.

This chain joins TRBV7-2 and TRBJ1-3, with TRBD1 identical over 7 bases. The CDR3 length is 18 residues. V shed 5 bases, J shed 0 bases, and the junction held 13 bases outside the gene matches. Germline V gene lookup returns CDR1 SGHTA and CDR2 FQGNSA. The CDR3 DNA sequence: TGTGCCAGCAGCCCTCACACAGGGGCGCGGAGCTCTGGAAACACCATATATTTT. Translated, it gives CASSPHTGARSSGNTIYF.

This sequence joins TRBV28 and TRBJ1-2; the D is unclear. Deletions cut 2 bases from V and 8 bases from J, with 6 bases between. Looked up from germline, CDR1 is MDHEN and CDR2 is SYDVKM. The length of the CDR3 is 11 residues. CDR3 residues: CASSLNGGYTF. CDR3 DNA: TGTGCCAGCAGTTTAAATGGGGGCTACACCTTC.

The chain links TRBV4-3 to TRBJ2-7; D may be TRBD1 (5 bases). The germline CDR1 and CDR2 sequences are LGHNA and YSLEER. The CDR3 is made up of 13 amino acids. Trimming removed 0 bases at V and 5 bases at J, with 8 bases between. The CDR3 reads CASSQDWGDEQYF. DNA for the CDR3: TGCGCCAGCAGCCAAGATTGGGGCGACGAGCAGTACTTC.

This chain uses TRBV18 with TRBJ2-7; D possibly corresponds to TRBD1 (5 bases). Germline V gene lookup returns CDR1 KGHSH and CDR2 LQKENI. CDR3 length: 13 amino acids. V was pared by 3 bases and J by 5 bases, with 11 bases between. The CDR3 DNA follows: TGTGCCAGCTCACCGAGCAGGGAAGACGAGCAGTACTTC. This translates into CASSPSREDEQYF.

The chain recombines TRBV28 with TRBJ1-2; perhaps TRBD1 as D (6 bases). Germline loops: CDR1 MDHEN, CDR2 SYDVKM. This CDR3 is 13 amino acids long. The V gene lost 4 bases and the J gene lost 7 bases, with 13 bases spanning the gap. The CDR3 DNA is TGTGCCAGCAGTTCCAGGGGTCGGGTTGGCTACACCTTC. Its translation: CASSSRGRVGYTF.

This sequence joins TRBV19 and TRBJ1-1; D not resolved. The V end lost 7 bases, the J end lost 3 bases, and 15 bases lay between the germline ends. The CDR3 has 14 amino acids. Germline lookup yields CDR1 LNHDA and CDR2 SQIVND (reference sequence). In nucleotides, the CDR3 is TGTGCCAGTACCGAACCAACTGGGTACACTGAAGCTTTCTTT. Its translation: CASTEPTGYTEAFF.

This clone was recorded a few times. The CDR3 bases are TGTGCCAGCAGCCCGGGACAGGGGGAAGGCTACACCTTC. This codes for CASSPGQGEGYTF. The chain recombines TRBV7-9 with TRBJ1-2; 11 positions agree with TRBD1. CDR3 size: 13 residues. From germline, CDR1 is SEHNR and CDR2 FQNEAQ (reference sequence). The junction had 4 bases not matched to a gene; V was cut back by 5 bases and J by 8 bases.

The CDR3 DNA reads as TGTGCCAGCAGTCGGGACCAGGACTATGGCTACACCTTC. This sequence encodes CASSRDQDYGYTF. The chain carries TRBV27 and TRBJ1-2; the D gene is possibly TRBD1 (5 bases). The germline V and J ends were trimmed by 5 bases and 3 bases, with 10 bases remaining between them. The CDR3 runs 13 residues. CDR1 MNHEY and CDR2 SMNVEV come from the germline V gene (reference sequence).

This rearrangement joins TRBV7-2 to TRBJ1-4, with D hard to call. There are 16 residues in the CDR3. Germline CDR1 SGHTA, CDR2 FQGNSA. The V and J ends lost 5 bases and 1 base respectively, with 14 bases between them. The CDR3 sequence: CASSPHRPETNEKLFF. In DNA form, the CDR3 reads TGTGCCAGCAGCCCCCACAGACCGGAAACTAATGAAAAACTGTTTTTT.

The chain uses TRBV29-1 and TRBJ2-7; TRBD2 aligns across 13 bases. Germline V gene lookup returns CDR1 SQVTM and CDR2 ANQGSEA. This CDR3 comprises 13 residues. With V trimmed by 6 bases and J by 4 bases, 3 bases remained unmatched. DNA for the CDR3: TGCAGCGTGGGACTAGCGGGAACATACGAGCAGTACTTC. The encoded protein is CSVGLAGTYEQYF.

This clone has a handful of counts. This chain joins TRBV7-2 and TRBJ1-4, with 11 bases lining up with TRBD1. The V gene's germline CDR1 is SGHTA and CDR2 FQGNSA. After removal of 1 base from V and 5 bases from J, the junction contained 0 bases not matched to a gene. The CDR3 spans 15 residues. This CDR3 is CASSLGDRGNEKLFF. CDR3 bases: TGTGCCAGCAGCTTAGGGGACAGGGGGAATGAAAAACTGTTTTTT.

This clone was observed a few times. The gene calls are TRBV25-1 and TRBJ1-1; 8 nucleotides agree with TRBD1. Germline V gene sequence: CDR1 MGHDK, CDR2 SYGVNS. V was clipped by 3 bases and J by 7 bases; unmatched bases: 4. This CDR3 has 13 residues. The CDR3 nucleotides read TGTGCCAGCAGTGAGGGGGACAGGATTGAAGCTTTCTTT. It codes for CASSEGDRIEAFF.

V gene TRBV28 combines with J gene TRBJ1-2; TRBD1 agrees at 9 bases. Germline trimming cut 4 bases from V and 3 bases from J; bases unmatched to any gene: 3. The CDR3 covers 14 residues. Germline values: CDR1 MDHEN, CDR2 SYDVKM. The CDR3 coding sequence is TGTGCCAGCAGTTCACGGACAGGGGACTATGGCTACACCTTC. It specifies CASSSRTGDYGYTF.